The clone carrying this T cell receptor beta chain appeared once. The data belong to a study of shared T cell receptors in the human thymus. CDR3 length: 14 amino acids. Germline V CDR1 and CDR2: MDHEN, SYDVKM. Deletions cut 1 base from V and 2 bases from J, with 9 bases between. Profiling relied on immunoSEQ multiplex PCR, and the TCRdb table lists in-frame clones only, not all of them. The sample consists of about 380,000 clones, 95% of them appearing once. This TCR came from a human donor. The material sequenced was thymocytes. The chain has TRBV28 and TRBJ2-7; D gene uncertain. The CDR3 DNA reads as TGTGCCAGCAGTTTATTTCCGGAGACCTACGAGCAGTACTTC. It encodes CASSLFPETYEQYF.